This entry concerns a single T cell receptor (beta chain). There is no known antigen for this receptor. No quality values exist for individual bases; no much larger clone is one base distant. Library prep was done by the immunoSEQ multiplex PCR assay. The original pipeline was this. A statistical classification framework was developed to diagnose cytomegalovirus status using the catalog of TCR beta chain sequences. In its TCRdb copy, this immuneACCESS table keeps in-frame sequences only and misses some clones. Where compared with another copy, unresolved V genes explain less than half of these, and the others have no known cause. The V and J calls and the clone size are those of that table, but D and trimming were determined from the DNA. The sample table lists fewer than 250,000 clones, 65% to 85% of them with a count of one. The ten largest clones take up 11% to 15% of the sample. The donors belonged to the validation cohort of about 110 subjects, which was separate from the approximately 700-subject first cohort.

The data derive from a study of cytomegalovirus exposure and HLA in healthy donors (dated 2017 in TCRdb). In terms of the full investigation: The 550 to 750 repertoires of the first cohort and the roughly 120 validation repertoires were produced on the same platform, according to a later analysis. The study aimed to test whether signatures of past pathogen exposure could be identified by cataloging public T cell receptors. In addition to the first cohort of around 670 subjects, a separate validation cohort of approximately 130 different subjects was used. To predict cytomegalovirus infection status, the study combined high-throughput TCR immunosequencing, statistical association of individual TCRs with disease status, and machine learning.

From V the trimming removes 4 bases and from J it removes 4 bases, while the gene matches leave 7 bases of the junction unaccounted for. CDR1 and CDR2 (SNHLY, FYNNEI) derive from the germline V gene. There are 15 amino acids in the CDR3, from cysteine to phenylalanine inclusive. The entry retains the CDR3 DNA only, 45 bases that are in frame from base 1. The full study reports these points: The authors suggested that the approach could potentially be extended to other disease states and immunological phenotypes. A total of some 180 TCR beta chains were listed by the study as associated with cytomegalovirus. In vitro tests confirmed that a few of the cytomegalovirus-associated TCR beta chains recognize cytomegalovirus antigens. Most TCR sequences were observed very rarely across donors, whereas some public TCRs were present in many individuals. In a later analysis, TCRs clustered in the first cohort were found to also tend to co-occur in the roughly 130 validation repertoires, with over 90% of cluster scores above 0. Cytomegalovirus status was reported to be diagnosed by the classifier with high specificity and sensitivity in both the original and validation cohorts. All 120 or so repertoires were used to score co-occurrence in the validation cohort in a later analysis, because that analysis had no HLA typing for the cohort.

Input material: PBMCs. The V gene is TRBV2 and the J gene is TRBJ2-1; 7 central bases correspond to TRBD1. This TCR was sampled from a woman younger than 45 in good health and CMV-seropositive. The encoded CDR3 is CASSVRTGAYNEQFF. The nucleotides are TGTGCCAGCAGTGTAAGAACAGGGGCGTACAATGAGCAGTTCTTC. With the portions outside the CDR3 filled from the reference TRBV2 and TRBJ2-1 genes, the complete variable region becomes EPEVTQTPSHQVTQMGQEVILRCVPISNHLYFYWYRQILGQKVEFLVSFYNNEISEKSEIFDDQFSVERPDGSNFTLKIRSTKLEDSAMYFCASSVRTGAYNEQFFGPGTRLTVL.